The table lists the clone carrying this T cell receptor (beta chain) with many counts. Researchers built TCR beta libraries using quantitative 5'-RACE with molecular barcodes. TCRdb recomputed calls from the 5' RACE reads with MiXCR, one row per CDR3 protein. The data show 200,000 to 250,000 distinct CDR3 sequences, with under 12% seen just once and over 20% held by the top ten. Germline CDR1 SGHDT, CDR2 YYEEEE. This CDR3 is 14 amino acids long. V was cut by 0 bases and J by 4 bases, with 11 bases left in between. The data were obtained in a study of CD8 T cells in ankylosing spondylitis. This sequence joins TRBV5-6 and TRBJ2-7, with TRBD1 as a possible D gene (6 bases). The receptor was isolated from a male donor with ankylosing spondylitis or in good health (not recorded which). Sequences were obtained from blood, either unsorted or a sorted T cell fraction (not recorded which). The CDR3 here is CASSLDRVSYEQYF. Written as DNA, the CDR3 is TGTGCCAGCAGCTTGGACAGGGTTTCGTACGAGCAGTACTTC.